This paragraph covers one T cell receptor (beta chain) sequence. The entry originates in a study of blood T cell repertoires in COVID-19. Study in general: The analysed material was cDNA or gDNA that came from T cells, B-cell-depleted T cells, or PBMCs.

Methods used by the authors: Nucleated cell counts were estimated from reference gene primer amplification. Clones were read by immunoSEQ multiplex PCR, and TCRdb kept only the in-frame ones, dropping some. That table supplies the V and J calls and clone size; D and trimming were determined from the DNA. The sample holds roughly 230,000 clones, around 82% seen once. Germline V gene sequence: CDR1 MGHRA, CDR2 YSYEKL. CDR3 length equals 14 residues. The ends lost 3 bases at V and 7 bases at J; junction bases unmatched: 4. The chain has TRBV4-1 and TRBJ2-2, with 8 bases matching TRBD2. Material for sequencing was peripheral blood. The sequence came from a man in his fifties with active or convalescent COVID-19. The CDR3 sequence: CASSHRGGLGELFF. The CDR3 DNA reads as TGCGCCAGCAGCCATCGCGGGGGGCTCGGGGAGCTGTTTTTT.